Listed below are T cell receptor beta chains from one sample, sequenced in a study of cytomegalovirus exposure and HLA in healthy donors. Method: immunoSEQ multiplex PCR; TCRdb's copy keeps in-frame clones and lacks some. The sample contains approximately 190,000 clones, about nine tenths of which appear only once. The sequenced sample consisted of PBMCs. These receptors all stem from a boy under 10 years old in good health and CMV-seronegative. The CDR3 runs from the conserved cysteine through the conserved F or W. Each record gives: J gene, D gene, V gene, clone size, CDR3 DNA, CDR3 protein. D genes are given only for firm matches. Clone size is given for some rows only: seen once, a few or many times, or a class if the clone is expanded.

J: TRBJ1-4; D: TRBD1; V: TRBV13; size: once; DNA: TGTGCCAGCAGCTTAGGTCATCAGGGGGCGGAAAAACTGTTTTTT; CDR3: CASSLGHQGAEKLFF
J: TRBJ2-3; D: .; V: TRBV1; size: .; DNA: TGCACCAGCGGGCCTATCACAGATACGCAGTATTTT; CDR3: CTSGPITDTQYF
J: TRBJ2-7; D: TRBD2; V: TRBV30; size: .; DNA: TGTGCCTGGAGTACCCTCCTAGCGGGGGGTGGCGAGCAGTACTTC; CDR3: CAWSTLLAGGGEQYF
J: TRBJ2-7; D: .; V: TRBV6-5; size: .; DNA: TGTGCCAGCAGTTACGGAGCGGCGACCTACGAGCAGTACTTC; CDR3: CASSYGAATYEQYF
J: TRBJ2-7; D: .; V: TRBV7-9; size: .; DNA: TGTGCCAGCAGGGCCCGCCGGGGGAGAACCTACGAGCAGTACTTC; CDR3: CASRARRGRTYEQYF
J: TRBJ2-7; D: .; V: TRBV7-9; size: .; DNA: TGTTCCAGCAGCTTAGTGGGAGGCGAGCAGTACTTC; CDR3: CSSSLVGGEQYF
J: TRBJ2-2; D: .; V: TRBV29-1; size: .; DNA: TGCAGCGTTGGGGGGGTAGGGGTTACCGGGGAGCTGTTTTTT; CDR3: CSVGGVGVTGELFF
J: TRBJ2-1; D: TRBD2; V: TRBV14; size: .; DNA: TGTGCCAGCAGCCAAGAAAGGGTAGCGGGGGGCAGCAATGAGCAGTTCTTC; CDR3: CASSQERVAGGSNEQFF
J: TRBJ2-5; D: TRBD1; V: TRBV19; size: .; DNA: TGTGCCAGTAGACAGACAGGGGGAGAGACCCAGTACTTC; CDR3: CASRQTGGETQYF
J: TRBJ2-7; D: .; V: TRBV19; size: .; DNA: TGTGCCAGTAGTCCCCGTTTGACAGAGTCTTACGAGCAGTACTTC; CDR3: CASSPRLTESYEQYF
J: TRBJ2-1; D: .; V: TRBV6-4; size: .; DNA: TGTGCCAGCAGTGAGGTCTTGGGGAGGTATGAGCAGTTCTTC; CDR3: CASSEVLGRYEQFF
J: TRBJ1-4; D: .; V: TRBV7-2; size: .; DNA: TGTGCCAGCAGCTTAGTCGGAGGCCTAGGTGAAAAACTGTTTTTT; CDR3: CASSLVGGLGEKLFF
J: TRBJ2-1; D: TRBD2; V: TRBV27; size: .; DNA: TGTGCCAGCAGTTCGTTGACTAGCGGGAGTTGGAATGAGCAGTTCTTC; CDR3: CASSSLTSGSWNEQFF
J: TRBJ1-2; D: .; V: TRBV6-1; size: .; DNA: TGTGCCAGCAGTGAAGCGGGCAGGGTGTCCGATAGCTACACCTTC; CDR3: CASSEAGRVSDSYTF
J: TRBJ2-3; D: .; V: TRBV4-1; size: .; DNA: TGCGCCAGCAGCCCTCCCTGGGGGGACTATACGCAGTATTTT; CDR3: CASSPPWGDYTQYF
J: TRBJ2-1; D: TRBD2; V: TRBV30; size: .; DNA: TGTGCCTGGAGTGTACGGGAGGGGGTTAGCTCCTACAATGAGCAGTTCTTC; CDR3: CAWSVREGVSSYNEQFF
J: TRBJ2-7; D: TRBD1; V: TRBV6-6; size: .; DNA: TGTGCCAGCAGTGGAGCCCCTGGACAGGGAACGCAGTACTTC; CDR3: CASSGAPGQGTQYF
J: TRBJ2-5; D: .; V: TRBV7-2; size: .; DNA: TGTGCCAGCAGCCAACAGGGTCAAGAGACCCAGTACTTC; CDR3: CASSQQGQETQYF
J: TRBJ2-7; D: .; V: TRBV29-1; size: .; DNA: TGCAGCGTTGAAGTAGTGTCCTACGAGCAGTACTTC; CDR3: CSVEVVSYEQYF
J: TRBJ1-1; D: .; V: TRBV11-2; size: .; DNA: TGTGCCAGCAGCTTAGCCTTTGCGGTTCAGGGTGAAGCTTTCTTT; CDR3: CASSLAFAVQGEAFF
J: TRBJ1-5; D: TRBD1; V: TRBV28; size: .; DNA: TGTGCCAGCTGCGACAGGGGGGATCAGCCCCAGCATTTT; CDR3: CASCDRGDQPQHF
J: TRBJ2-1; D: TRBD2; V: TRBV5-6; size: .; DNA: TGTGCCAGCAGCGGCGGGGGGATTGAGCAGTTCTTC; CDR3: CASSGGGIEQFF
J: TRBJ1-2; D: .; V: TRBV28; size: .; DNA: TGTGCCAGCAGTTTATTTACAAGTAACTATGGCTACACCTTC; CDR3: CASSLFTSNYGYTF
J: TRBJ1-1; D: .; V: TRBV19; size: .; DNA: TGTGCCAGTAGTATGGGGCTGAACACTGAAGCTTTCTTT; CDR3: CASSMGLNTEAFF
J: TRBJ2-2; D: TRBD2; V: TRBV27; size: .; DNA: TGTGCCAGCAGTTTGGGGACCGGGACTAGCGGGGGGGCCAAACTGTTTTTT; CDR3: CASSLGTGTSGGAKLFF
J: TRBJ2-7; D: TRBD1; V: TRBV7-3; size: .; DNA: TGTGCCAGCAGCTTAATGGGGACAGGGAACGAGCAGTACTTC; CDR3: CASSLMGTGNEQYF
J: TRBJ1-4; D: .; V: TRBV18; size: .; DNA: TGTGCCAGCTCACCCCCGGGGTTCCGACGGAATATTAATGAAAAACTGTTTTTT; CDR3: CASSPPGFRRNINEKLFF
J: TRBJ1-6; D: .; V: TRBV28; size: .; DNA: TGTGCCAGCAGCTTAGGGTCTAATTATCGGGGAAAGTATAATTCACCCCTCCACTTT; CDR3: CASSLGSNYRGKYNSPLHF
J: TRBJ1-5; D: .; V: TRBV27; size: .; DNA: TGTGCCAGCAGTTTATGGGGGGTCGACCAGCCCCAGCATTTT; CDR3: CASSLWGVDQPQHF
J: TRBJ2-2; D: .; V: TRBV5-1; size: .; DNA: TGCGCCAGCATAGGAGTCTCGAACACCGGGGAGCTGTTTTTT; CDR3: CASIGVSNTGELFF
J: TRBJ2-7; D: TRBD2; V: TRBV27; size: .; DNA: TGTGCCAGCAGTAAAACTAGCGGGAGCTACGAGCAGTACTTC; CDR3: CASSKTSGSYEQYF
J: TRBJ2-1; D: TRBD1; V: TRBV5-4; size: .; DNA: TGTGCCAGCAGCTTGGCGGGGACAGGTACATATGAGCAGTTCTTC; CDR3: CASSLAGTGTYEQFF
J: TRBJ2-5; D: .; V: TRBV6-1; size: .; DNA: TGTGCCAGCAAGGCCCGGGGGAACGGGGAGACCCAGTACTTC; CDR3: CASKARGNGETQYF
J: TRBJ1-4; D: TRBD1; V: TRBV5-1; size: .; DNA: TGCGCCAGCAGCTGGGGACAGAATGAAAAACTGTTTTTT; CDR3: CASSWGQNEKLFF